Listed below are T cell receptor beta chains from one sample, sequenced in a study of T cell responses to AZD1222 COVID-19 vaccine. Profiled with immunoSEQ multiplex PCR; TCRdb holds only in-frame clones, not every one. The table lists around 180,000 clones, about 87% of them singletons, with around 5.8% in the top ten. The material sequenced was peripheral blood, taken on day 0 of AZD1222 vaccination. The receptors were gathered from an adult in good health. CDR3s include the opening cysteine and the closing phenylalanine or tryptophan. A D gene is named only where the DNA matches it firmly. Size values are once, few and many counts, or a class for expanded clones, and some rows have none.

D	size	V	J	DNA	CDR3
.	.	TRBV30	TRBJ1-2	TGTGCCTGGAACAGGGACTATGGCTACACCTTC	CAWNRDYGYTF
.	.	TRBV21-1	TRBJ2-3	TGTGCCAGCAGCAAAGTGGACAGGAGGGATACGCAGTATTTT	CASSKVDRRDTQYF
TRBD1	once	TRBV7-2	TRBJ2-7	TGTGCCAGCAGCTTGAAGGTGACAGGGTCCTACGAGCAGTACTTC	CASSLKVTGSYEQYF
.	.	TRBV10-1	TRBJ1-3	TGCGCCAGCAGCTCCCCCGTCGGGAGCTACTCTGGAAACACCATATATTTT	CASSSPVGSYSGNTIYF
.	.	TRBV24-1	TRBJ1-5	TGTGCCACCAGTGATTCTTGGAATCAGCCCCAGCATTTT	CATSDSWNQPQHF
TRBD2	once	TRBV5-1	TRBJ2-3	TGCGCCAGCAGCTCAGGAGCGGGGGGGCCAGATACGCAGTATTTT	CASSSGAGGPDTQYF
TRBD2	.	TRBV6-1	TRBJ2-1	TGTGCCAGCAGTGAAGTGAGAAGCTTCGTTGGAGCGGGAGTAAGCAATGAGCAGTTCTTC	CASSEVRSFVGAGVSNEQFF
TRBD1	.	TRBV5-4	TRBJ1-4	TGTGCCAGCAGCTTAGCGGGACAGCAATATGAAAAACTGTTTTTT	CASSLAGQQYEKLFF
.	once	TRBV7-2	TRBJ1-5	TGTGCCAGCAGCTCCGGACTAAGCGTACAGCCCCAGCATTTT	CASSSGLSVQPQHF
.	.	TRBV5-1	TRBJ2-2	TGCGCCAGCAGCCCCCGAGGGACCGGGGAGCTGTTTTTT	CASSPRGTGELFF
TRBD1	.	TRBV19	TRBJ1-2	TGTGCCAGTAGTACCCGAGAGACAGGGCTTAACTATGGCTACACCTTC	CASSTRETGLNYGYTF
TRBD1	.	TRBV7-9	TRBJ2-6	TGTGCCAGCACCTTCGGACAGGCCTCTGGGGCCAACGTCCTGACTTTC	CASTFGQASGANVLTF
.	.	TRBV12-2	TRBJ1-2	TGTGCAAGTCGCTTAGTGAGCGGGACAGGGGTAGCAGGTCCCTTC	CASRLVSGTGVAGPF
TRBD2	.	TRBV5-4	TRBJ2-5	TGTGCCAGCAGCTTCGGGACTATGGGACAGACCCAGTACTTC	CASSFGTMGQTQYF
TRBD1	.	TRBV6-1	TRBJ2-5	TGTGCCAGCAGTGAAACTACAGGGGCCGAGACCCAGTACTTC	CASSETTGAETQYF
.	.	TRBV6-1	TRBJ1-4	TGTGCCAGCAGTGAGGGGCTTGCTGAAAAACTGTTTTTT	CASSEGLAEKLFF
.	once	TRBV3-1/TRBV3-2	TRBJ1-2	TGTGCCAGCAGCCAAGATCGGCGAGGGGGTTTGGGCTACACCTTC	CASSQDRRGGLGYTF
.	.	TRBV7-9	TRBJ1-2	TGTGCCAGCAGCTTAGCGCATCCGGCAGGGAGTAACTATGGCTACACCTTC	CASSLAHPAGSNYGYTF
TRBD1	.	TRBV27	TRBJ2-7	TGTGCCAGCAGTTTACTGGGACAGGGATCCTACGAGCAGTACTTC	CASSLLGQGSYEQYF
.	.	TRBV5-1	TRBJ1-5	TGCGCCAGCAGCTTAACAGGAGGCAATCAGCCCCAGCATTTT	CASSLTGGNQPQHF
.	.	TRBV7-3	TRBJ1-1	TGTGCCAGCAGCTTTTTCGGGCAGTTCATGAACACTGAAGCTTTCTTT	CASSFFGQFMNTEAFF
TRBD2	.	TRBV25-1	TRBJ2-4	TGTGCCAGCAGTGACCCCGGGGGGGGGCCCAAAAACATTCAGTACTTC	CASSDPGGGPKNIQYF
.	few	TRBV10-3	TRBJ2-2	TGTGCCATCAGTGAGAGGGACGTGGGAGGCGGGGAGCTGTTTTTT	CAISERDVGGGELFF
.	.	TRBV12-3/TRBV12-4	TRBJ2-1	TGTGCCAGCACCCCCGGAGGTACAAAGTTCTTC	CASTPGGTKFF
.	few	TRBV5-8	TRBJ2-7	TGTGCCAGCAGCTTCGCCCAGCGGGTCTTC	CASSFAQRVF
TRBD1	.	TRBV11-2	TRBJ2-7	TGTGCCAGCGTTTTAGGACAGGGGAAAAACGAGCAGTACTTC	CASVLGQGKNEQYF
TRBD1	.	TRBV28	TRBJ1-6	TGTGCCAGCAGCCCTGGCCCGGACAGGGGTTCCTATAATTCACCCCTCCACTTT	CASSPGPDRGSYNSPLHF
.	.	TRBV6-5	TRBJ1-3	TGTGCCAGCAGTTACTCGAATCGGGTCTCTGGAAACACCATATATTTT	CASSYSNRVSGNTIYF
TRBD1	.	TRBV25-1	TRBJ1-2	TGTGCCAGCAGTGAATTGGGGACAGGGGCTCCAAACTATGGCTACACCTTC	CASSELGTGAPNYGYTF
.	.	TRBV7-2	TRBJ2-1	TGTGCCAGCAGCCCCCCGCCTGGTTACAATGAGCAGTTCTTC	CASSPPPGYNEQFF
TRBD2	.	TRBV5-1	TRBJ2-7	TGCGCCAGCAGCCCGACTAGCGGGGGGGCCTACGAGCAGTACTTC	CASSPTSGGAYEQYF
.	.	TRBV7-6	TRBJ1-5	TGTGCCAGCAGCTTAGAGGTGAATCAGCCCCAGCATTTT	CASSLEVNQPQHF
.	.	TRBV2	TRBJ2-1	TGTGCCAGCAGCCCAGTGGTCTCGAGGGAGCAGTTCTTC	CASSPVVSREQFF
.	.	TRBV3-1/TRBV3-2	TRBJ1-6	TGTGCCAGCAGCAGAAATTCACCCCTCCACTTT	CASSRNSPLHF
.	.	TRBV3-1/TRBV3-2	TRBJ1-2	TGTGCCAGCAGCCAAGGCGGGCTCGGATATGGCTACACCTTC	CASSQGGLGYGYTF
.	.	TRBV5-6	TRBJ1-2	TGTGCCAGCAGCTTGTTTGGGGGACTGGGTGGCTACACCTTC	CASSLFGGLGGYTF
TRBD1	.	TRBV5-1	TRBJ2-3	TGCGCCAGCAGCGACCCCGGACAGGGATTAACAGATACGCAGTATTTT	CASSDPGQGLTDTQYF
.	many	TRBV7-2	TRBJ1-3	TGTGCCAGCAGCTTTGCCTCCATAGGCAGAAACACCATATATTTT	CASSFASIGRNTIYF
TRBD2	.	TRBV7-8	TRBJ2-1	TGTGCCAGCAGCTTCGGGACTAGCGGGAGCAATGAGCAGTTCTTC	CASSFGTSGSNEQFF
.	.	TRBV20-1	TRBJ1-3	TGCAGTGCTAGTCAAGGGGCAGGGGGAAACACCATATATTTT	CSASQGAGGNTIYF
.	.	TRBV7-9	TRBJ2-5	TGTGCCAGCAGCCTACGGGGGGCAGAGACCCAGTACTTC	CASSLRGAETQYF
.	few	TRBV6-5	TRBJ2-2	TGTGCCAGCATCCTTTACCCGAGCACCGGGGAGCTGTTTTTT	CASILYPSTGELFF
TRBD2	.	TRBV6-5	TRBJ2-7	TGTGCCAGCATAGCGGGGGGGTTCTACGAGCAGTACTTC	CASIAGGFYEQYF
.	.	TRBV2	TRBJ2-3	TGTGCCAGCGACCGAGGGGCCCGCATCACAGATACGCAGTATTTT	CASDRGARITDTQYF
.	.	TRBV6-6	TRBJ1-3	TGTGCCAGCAGCACCCAGGGAAACACCATATATTTT	CASSTQGNTIYF
.	.	TRBV5-1	TRBJ2-3	TGCGCCAGCAGCTTATCCGGGCAGGGTGGGACAGATACGCAGTATTTT	CASSLSGQGGTDTQYF
TRBD1	.	TRBV2	TRBJ1-4	TGTGCCAGCCGGGACAGGGGAGAAAAACTGTTTTTT	CASRDRGEKLFF
.	once	TRBV28	TRBJ1-1	TGTGCCAGCAGTTTGCCCTTGGGGCTAGCTTTCTTT	CASSLPLGLAFF
.	once	TRBV6-5	TRBJ2-1	TGTGCCAGCAGTTACACCTACGGTCGGGAGCAGTTCTTC	CASSYTYGREQFF
TRBD2	.	TRBV9	TRBJ2-7	TGTGCCAGCAGCGTAGCGGGGGGAGCGTCCTACGAGCAGTACTTC	CASSVAGGASYEQYF
.	.	TRBV5-4	TRBJ2-1	TGTGCCAGCCAAGAACTAGCAGGCAATGAGCAGTTCTTC	CASQELAGNEQFF
.	.	TRBV5-6	TRBJ1-4	TGTGCCAGCACCCGGGGGGGTATTGATGAAAAACTGTTTTTT	CASTRGGIDEKLFF
.	.	TRBV5-1	TRBJ1-2	TGCGCCAGCAGCCCGGAACAACGGGGCTACACCTTC	CASSPEQRGYTF